The 17 T cell receptor beta chains reported below all come from one sample, sequenced in a study of CD8+CD57+ T cells in acquired aplastic anemia. The template for TCR beta VDJ and CDR3 sequence profiling was genomic DNA. TCRdb processed the reads anew with MiXCR; each CDR3 protein has one entry. The data show about 220,000 distinct CDR3 sequences, approximately 35% seen once. The source material was sorted CD4+, CD8+, or CD8+CD57+ T cells (not recorded which) from PBMCs. Receptors originate from a human donor in good health, serving as a control.

This clonotype was counted a few times. V gene TRBV5-6 combines with J gene TRBJ1-2; the D gene is possibly TRBD1 (5 bases). Trimming pared 0 bases from V and 1 base from J, leaving 7 bases between. Germline CDR1 is SGHDT and CDR2 is YYEEEE. This CDR3 has 14 residues. Here the CDR3 DNA reads TGTGCCAGCAGCTTGGGGGGGATTAACTATGGCTACACCTTC. Amino acid sequence: CASSLGGINYGYTF.

This clonotype occurred many times. The chain links TRBV7-3 to TRBJ2-5; no clear D gene. V dropped 4 bases and J dropped 9 bases, with 15 bases sitting between them. The CDR3 sequence is 13 residues long. Germline CDR1 reads SGHTA; CDR2 reads FQGTGA. Written as DNA, the CDR3 is TGTGCCAGCAGCTCCCAACCCCAGGCGGCCCAGTACTTC. It codes for CASSSQPQAAQYF. The complete variable domain, with remaining parts taken from reference TRBV7-3 and TRBJ2-5, reads GAGVSQTPSNKVTEKGKYVELRCDPISGHTALYWYRQSLGQGPEFLIYFQGTGAADDSGLPNDRFFAVRPEGSVSTLKIQRTERGDSAVYLCASSSQPQAAQYFGPGTRLLVL.

The rearrangement joins TRBV5-4 to TRBJ2-1; 7 bases map to TRBD2. Trimming at V came to 5 bases and at J to 4 bases, leaving 12 bases not matched to a gene. CDR1 is SGHNT, CDR2 YYREEE, per germline (reference sequence). The CDR3 is 16 residues long. This chain's CDR3 is CASSSKRGEDYNEQFF. CDR3 bases: TGTGCCAGCAGTTCAAAGCGGGGCGAAGATTACAATGAGCAGTTCTTC.

This clonotype was observed a handful of times. One base away lies a much larger clone, so this may be a sequencing read error. The chain has TRBV29-1 and TRBJ2-2, with D possibly TRBD2 on 6 matching bases. The CDR3 covers 13 residues. The germline V gene has CDR1 SQVTM and CDR2 ANQGSEA. The CDR3 protein is CSVEFSSTGGLFF. The CDR3 DNA is TGCAGCGTTGAATTTTCAAGCACCGGGGGGCTGTTTTTT.

This clonotype was observed at least ten times. The chain has TRBV14 and TRBJ1-1, with a possible D match to TRBD1 (6 bases). Trimming cost V 1 base and J 4 bases, with 13 bases left between them. CDR3 length: 15 amino acids. Germline loops: CDR1 SGHDN, CDR2 FVKESK. Here the CDR3 DNA reads TGTGCCAGCAGCCAAGTCTCGGGGGGCGGCACTGAAGCTTTCTTT. It encodes CASSQVSGGGTEAFF.

This chain connects TRBV5-8 to TRBJ2-2; D is ambiguous. The CDR3 contains 15 residues. CDR1 and CDR2 from the germline V gene are SGHTS and YDEGEE. Trimming cost V 4 bases and J 4 bases, with 14 bases left between them. CDR3 sequence reads: CASSLNPIPTGELFF. DNA of the CDR3: TGTGCCAGCAGCCTCAACCCTATCCCCACCGGGGAGCTGTTTTTT.

The chain recombines TRBV20-1 with TRBJ2-3; D might be TRBD2 (7 bases). Germline V gene data show CDR1 as DFQATT and CDR2 as SNEGSKA (reference sequence). The germline V and J ends were trimmed by 0 bases and 10 bases, with 23 bases remaining between them. CDR3 length: 16 amino acids. The CDR3 loop is CSARDLAGAQTNAQYF. DNA of the CDR3: TGCAGTGCTAGAGATCTCGCGGGGGCCCAAACAAATGCGCAGTATTTT.

This clonotype appeared many times. The chain carries TRBV10-1 and TRBJ1-1; no clear D gene. The CDR3 length is 15 residues. V was clipped by 6 bases and J by 2 bases, with 16 bases between them. Germline CDR1 and CDR2: WNHNN and SYGVQD (reference sequence). The CDR3 sequence is CASRSDRNKNTEAFF. CDR3 nucleotides: TGCGCCAGCAGATCGGACCGGAATAAAAACACTGAAGCTTTCTTT.

This clonotype has a handful of counts. The chain links TRBV2 to TRBJ2-7; 12 bases map to TRBD2. The length of the CDR3 is 19 residues. Trimming removed 5 bases from V and 3 bases from J; junction bases left unmatched: 17. In germline, CDR1 is SNHLY, CDR2 FYNNEI. CDR3 nucleotides: TGTGCCAGCAGTAATCCCACCGAGGGCCAACTAGCGGGAGGCTACGAGCAGTACTTC. Translating gives CASSNPTEGQLAGGYEQYF.

The sample holds many counts of this clonotype. The V call is TRBV24-1, the J call TRBJ2-5; 8 nucleotides match TRBD2. Trimming cost V 7 bases and J 1 base; bases outside gene matches: 7. Germline CDR1 is KGHDR and CDR2 is SFDVKD. The CDR3 is 15 residues long. The chain's CDR3 is CATRSGRGSQETQYF. The CDR3, as DNA: TGTGCCACCAGGTCCGGGAGGGGAAGCCAAGAGACCCAGTACTTC.

This rearrangement joins TRBV18 to TRBJ2-1; D unresolved. The length of the CDR3 is 15 residues. V was trimmed by 2 bases and J by 0 bases, leaving 8 bases between them. Germline CDR1 reads KGHSH; CDR2 reads LQKENI. The CDR3 protein is CASSPSQSSYNEQFF. The CDR3, as DNA: TGTGCCAGCTCACCATCCCAGAGCTCCTACAATGAGCAGTTCTTC. Combining the CDR3 with reference TRBV18 and TRBJ2-1 gives the whole variable domain NAGVMQNPRHLVRRRGQEARLRCSPMKGHSHVYWYRQLPEEGLKFMVYLQKENIIDESGMPKERFSAEFPKEGPSILRIQQVVRGDSAAYFCASSPSQSSYNEQFFGPGTRLTVL.

There are many counts of this clonotype. This chain's CDR3 is CASSGQEETQYF. CDR3 DNA sequence: TGTGCCAGCAGCGGACAGGAAGAGACCCAGTACTTC. The gene calls are TRBV5-6 and TRBJ2-5; 7 bases are a match to TRBD1. Trimming took 4 bases from V and 3 from J; bases not matched to a gene: 0. Germline V gives CDR1 SGHDT, CDR2 YYEEEE. The CDR3 extends over 12 amino acids.

This chain uses TRBV7-9 with TRBJ1-2; D is unclear. The CDR3 contains 13 residues. Germline V gives CDR1 SEHNR, CDR2 FQNEAQ (reference sequence). V was trimmed by 2 bases and J by 8 bases, leaving 12 bases between them. CDR3 protein: CASSLLGAGGYTF. The CDR3, as DNA: TGTGCCAGCAGCTTACTTGGAGCAGGAGGCTACACCTTC.

In its sample, this clonotype was seen a few times. This chain uses TRBV7-2 with TRBJ2-7; D is perhaps TRBD2 (6 bases). V was shortened by 5 bases and J by 2 bases, with 16 bases between the two germline ends. Germline CDR1 is SGHTA and CDR2 is FQGNSA. The CDR3 length is 15 residues. The CDR3 nucleotides read TGTGCCAGCAGCCCAACTAGCTCTCCAGCCTACGAGCAGTACTTC. This codes for CASSPTSSPAYEQYF.

This clonotype was seen at least ten times. The chain combines TRBV12-3 or TRBV12-4 with TRBJ1-2; 7 nucleotides line up with TRBD1. J was trimmed by 5 bases and V by 5 bases; bases with no gene match: 11. The CDR3 totals 15 residues. The CDR3: CASSPRGFNLYGYTF. CDR3 nucleotide sequence: TGTGCCAGCAGTCCCAGGGGGTTCAACCTTTATGGCTACACCTTC.

The table lists this clonotype with many counts. This chain links TRBV19 with TRBJ1-5; the D gene is possibly TRBD1 (5 bases). The germline CDR1 and CDR2 sequences are LNHDA and SQIVND (reference sequence). The V end was cut by 2 bases, the J end by 3 bases, with 11 bases between. The CDR3 has 15 amino acids. CDR3 in amino acids: CASSITDSPNQPQHF. The CDR3 DNA is TGTGCCAGTAGTATAACTGACAGCCCCAATCAGCCCCAGCATTTT. The full variable domain, rest sourced from reference TRBV19 and TRBJ1-5, is DGGITQSPKYLFRKEGQNVTLSCEQNLNHDAMYWYRQDPGQGLRLIYYSQIVNDFQKGDIAEGYSVSREKKESFPLTVTSAQKNPTAFYLCASSITDSPNQPQHFGDGTRLSIL.

This clonotype was counted many times. The rearrangement links TRBV7-2 to TRBJ2-7; D is perhaps TRBD1 (6 bases). The length of the CDR3 is 15 residues. CDR1 is SGHTA, CDR2 FQGNSA, per germline. The V end lost 5 bases, the J end lost 2 bases, and 16 bases lay between the germline ends. CDR3 region: CASSPSDSRAYEQYF. CDR3 in DNA: TGTGCCAGCAGCCCATCGGACAGCAGGGCCTACGAGCAGTACTTC.